Listed below are T cell receptor beta chains from one sample, sequenced in a study of shared clonotypes between healthy human individuals. TCRdb's table, derived via immunoSEQ multiplex PCR, lists solely in-frame clones and lacks some. The repertoire holds over 300,000 clones, with about nine tenths as singletons. The sequencing input was memory CD8+ T cells sorted from blood. Every receptor here comes from a young man in good health. Each CDR3 is given with its conserved first and last residue. The D gene is left open where the match is weak. Clone size is not always given. Where it is, it says once, few, many or a class for expanded clones.

D	V	J	size	CDR3	DNA
NA	TRBV4-3	TRBJ2-5	NA	CASSQDIGEETQYF	TGCGCCAGCAGCCAAGATATTGGGGAAGAGACCCAGTACTTC
NA	TRBV7-7	TRBJ1-6	NA	CASSLDGTSSSYNSPLHF	TGTGCTAGCAGCTTAGACGGGACATCTAGCTCCTATAATTCACCCCTCCACTTT
NA	TRBV7-9	TRBJ2-7	NA	CASSPNSSYEQYF	TGTGCCAGCAGCCCCAATAGCTCCTACGAGCAGTACTTC
NA	TRBV7-2	TRBJ2-1	NA	CASSLHYSGTEQFF	TGTGCCAGCAGCTTACATTACTCCGGGACAGAGCAGTTCTTC
NA	TRBV4-1	TRBJ1-1	many	CASSEGIPLNTEAFF	TGCGCCAGCAGTGAGGGGATTCCCCTGAACACTGAAGCTTTCTTT
TRBD1	TRBV19	TRBJ2-7	NA	CASSIEVGGTVGSYEQYF	TGTGCCAGTAGTATAGAAGTAGGGGGCACAGTGGGCTCCTACGAGCAGTACTTC
NA	TRBV6-5	TRBJ1-2	NA	CASKGYENYGYTF	TGTGCCAGCAAAGGGTATGAAAACTATGGCTACACCTTC
NA	TRBV5-1	TRBJ2-1	NA	CASSSVPLNNNEQFF	TGCGCCAGCAGCTCCGTCCCCCTGAATAACAATGAGCAGTTCTTC
TRBD2	TRBV29-1	TRBJ2-7	NA	CSVSGTTELYEQYF	TGCAGCGTGTCCGGGACTACCGAACTTTACGAGCAGTACTTC
NA	TRBV4-1	TRBJ2-5	NA	CASSQDMGEETQYF	TGCGCCAGCAGCCAAGATATGGGGGAAGAGACCCAGTACTTC
NA	TRBV2	TRBJ1-1	NA	CASSERSLYEAFF	TGTGCCAGCAGTGAACGGTCTCTGTATGAAGCTTTCTTT
TRBD2	TRBV28	TRBJ2-7	NA	CASSQAGGASYEQYF	TGTGCCAGCAGTCAGGCCGGGGGGGCCTCCTACGAGCAGTACTTC
NA	TRBV5-6	TRBJ2-7	NA	CASSLGGNFYEQYF	TGTGCCAGCAGCTTAGGGGGGAATTTTTACGAGCAGTACTTC
NA	TRBV13	TRBJ1-1	NA	CASSPQANTEAFF	TGTGCCAGCAGCCCTCAAGCTAACACTGAAGCTTTCTTT
NA	TRBV27	TRBJ2-3	few	CASTRGDTQYF	TGTGCCAGCACCAGGGGAGATACGCAGTATTTT
TRBD2	TRBV9	TRBJ2-3	once	CASSPPGLATDTQYF	TGTGCCAGCAGCCCCCCGGGACTAGCAACAGATACGCAGTATTTT
NA	TRBV10-3	TRBJ2-5	NA	CAISESGDEETQYF	TGTGCCATCAGTGAGTCGGGAGACGAAGAGACCCAGTACTTC
TRBD1	TRBV7-8	TRBJ2-7	NA	CASSVGTGQASYEQYF	TGTGCCAGCAGCGTAGGAACGGGACAGGCCTCCTACGAGCAGTACTTC
TRBD1	TRBV11-2	TRBJ1-6	once	CASSLDPDRGPNSPLHF	TGTGCCAGCAGCTTAGATCCGGACAGGGGCCCTAATTCACCCCTCCACTTT
NA	TRBV27	TRBJ1-6	NA	CASSVGESMALHF	TGTGCCAGCAGTGTTGGAGAAAGCATGGCCCTCCACTTT
TRBD2	TRBV7-9	TRBJ2-3	NA	CASSSGLAGGPVDTQYF	TGTGCCAGCAGCTCGGGACTAGCGGGAGGGCCCGTAGATACGCAGTATTTT
NA	TRBV5-1	TRBJ2-3	once	CASSLADTQYF	TGCGCCAGCAGCTTAGCGGATACGCAGTATTTT
TRBD1	TRBV7-9	TRBJ2-7	NA	CASSYPDREFSYEQYF	TGTGCCAGCAGCTACCCGGACAGGGAGTTTAGCTACGAGCAGTACTTC
TRBD2	TRBV2	TRBJ2-1	NA	CASNKRGDFNEQFF	TGTGCCAGCAATAAGCGGGGGGATTTCAATGAGCAGTTCTTC
TRBD2	TRBV2	TRBJ2-3	NA	CASSEEREPDTQYF	TGTGCCAGCAGTGAGGAGCGGGAGCCAGATACGCAGTATTTT
NA	TRBV21-1	TRBJ1-2	once	CASSTRQGTYGYTF	TGTGCCAGCAGCACAAGACAGGGGACCTATGGCTACACCTTC
NA	TRBV27	TRBJ2-3	NA	CASSPSNIDTQYF	TGTGCCAGCAGCCCCTCCAACATAGATACGCAGTATTTT
TRBD2	TRBV5-6	TRBJ2-7	NA	CASSSLAGPQQGYF	TGTGCCAGCAGCTCGTTAGCGGGACCCCAACAAGGATACTTC
NA	TRBV7-3	TRBJ2-5	few	CASSPHPQGGETQYF	TGTGCCAGCAGCCCCCACCCACAGGGTGGGGAGACCCAGTACTTC
NA	TRBV11-2	TRBJ2-7	NA	CASSLDRHPYWQYF	TGTGCCAGCAGCTTAGACCGCCACCCTTATTGGCAGTACTTC
NA	TRBV14	TRBJ1-1	once	CASSQEAYWNTEAFF	TGTGCCAGCAGCCAAGAGGCTTACTGGAACACTGAAGCTTTCTTT
NA	TRBV6-5	TRBJ2-5	NA	CASSFSSGQETQYF	TGTGCCAGCAGTTTTTCAAGCGGACAAGAGACCCAGTACTTC
NA	TRBV28	TRBJ1-1	once	CASSPPGVNTEAFF	TGTGCCAGCAGTCCTCCCGGCGTGAACACTGAAGCTTTCTTT
NA	TRBV6-1	TRBJ2-7	NA	CASSTREQYF	TGTGCCAGCAGTACACGCGAGCAGTACTTC
NA	TRBV7-9	TRBJ2-7	NA	CASSPYSDPHPHEQYF	TGTGCCAGCAGCCCGTACTCGGATCCCCATCCCCACGAGCAGTACTTC
NA	TRBV5-4	TRBJ2-3	NA	CASSFQGPDTQYF	TGTGCCAGCAGCTTTCAGGGCCCAGATACGCAGTATTTT
NA	TRBV28	TRBJ1-2	NA	CASGETTYGYTF	TGTGCCAGCGGGGAGACAACCTATGGCTACACCTTC
TRBD1	TRBV27	TRBJ1-2	NA	CASSSTGTGAYPNYGYTF	TGTGCCAGCAGTTCAACCGGGACAGGGGCATACCCCAACTATGGCTACACCTTC
TRBD1	TRBV27	TRBJ2-7	NA	CASTGGNSYEQYF	TGTGCCAGCACAGGGGGCAATTCTTACGAGCAGTACTTC
TRBD1	TRBV11-2	TRBJ2-3	NA	CASSLLRGQASTDTQYF	TGTGCCAGCAGCTTACTAAGGGGGCAGGCATCCACAGATACGCAGTATTTT
NA	TRBV4-1	TRBJ2-7	NA	CASSQEFSGYEQYF	TGCGCCAGCAGCCAAGAATTTTCCGGCTACGAGCAGTACTTC
NA	TRBV7-9	TRBJ1-1	NA	CASSPSSGGRNTEAFF	TGTGCCAGCAGCCCATCCTCGGGGGGACGGAACACTGAAGCTTTCTTT